This T cell receptor (beta chain) was recovered during a study of shared clonotypes between healthy human individuals. In the naive CD8 group, cells lacked CD45RO and were positively selected for CCR7, so terminally differentiated effector memory CD45RA+ cells were left out. This clone was counted once. Using immunoSEQ multiplex PCR, the repertoire was profiled, and TCRdb retains in-frame clones only, with some absent. This sample has more than 2 million clones, with approximately 94% found just once. Trimming took 1 base from V and 0 from J, leaving 9 bases between them. This CDR3 contains 15 residues. Germline V gives CDR1 LNHDA, CDR2 SQIVND (reference sequence).

The chain is built from TRBV19 and TRBJ1-1, with D perhaps TRBD1 (5 bases). This clonotype was sampled from a man younger than 35 in good health. The sequenced sample was naive CD8+ T cells sorted from blood. The CDR3 DNA follows: TGTGCCAGTAGTATAGCCGACAGCTTGAACACTGAAGCTTTCTTT. Translating gives CASSIADSLNTEAFF.